Following are 28 T cell receptor beta chains from one sample sequenced in a study of tumor-infiltrating lymphocytes in glioblastoma multiforme. Multiple V-beta primers and a C-beta primer amplified TCRB from RNA. Each CDR3 protein is one row after TCRdb ran MiXCR on the multiplex PCR reads. The sample consists of fewer than 40,000 distinct CDR3 sequences, around 60% of them appearing once. The specimen sequenced was brain tumor tissue. The receptors were sampled from a male donor with glioblastoma.

On this clonotype itself: A junction end diverges from the germline sequence, so it may reflect a read error. The V call is TRBV20-1, the J call TRBJ2-7; 7 nucleotides match TRBD2. This CDR3 comprises 15 residues. Germline assignment: CDR1 DFQATT and CDR2 SNEGSKA (reference sequence). The CDR3 protein is CGARDLASGTYEQYF. The CDR3 DNA sequence: TGCGGTGCTAGAGATCTCGCTAGCGGAACCTACGAACAGTACTTC.

This clonotype was picked up a small number of times. A much larger clone differs from this one at a single base, so this may be a read error. J is TRBJ2-7 and V is TRBV20-1, with D perhaps assigned TRBD1 or TRBD2 (6 bases each). This CDR3 is built from 14 residues. V lost 5 bases, J lost 6 bases, and 20 bases lay in between. The germline gives CDR1 DFQATT, CDR2 SNEGSKA (reference sequence). The CDR3 loop is CSAASGTGGPEQYF. The CDR3 DNA sequence: TGCAGTGCTGCTTCCGGGACCGGGGGCCCCGAGCAGTACTTC.

This clonotype turned up a few times. The J gene is TRBJ1-5, the V gene TRBV2, with 9 bases that match TRBD1. The V gene end was trimmed by 5 bases and the J gene end by 6 bases; junction bases not matched to a gene: 8. The CDR3 is 15 amino acids. Germline V CDR1 and CDR2: SNHLY, FYNNEI. Here the CDR3 reads CASSTGTGMGQPQHF. In nucleotides, the CDR3 is TGTGCCAGCAGTACCGGGACAGGGATGGGTCAGCCCCAGCATTTT.

This clonotype was seen a few times. A single base separates this from a much larger clone, so it may be a read error. V gene TRBV6-2 or TRBV6-3 combines with J gene TRBJ2-2; D is perhaps TRBD2 (5 bases). Germline V lookup: CDR1 MNHEY, CDR2 SVGEGT. This CDR3 has 12 amino acids. The CDR3 DNA follows: TGTGCCAGCAGTTTGACCTTCGGGGAGCTGCTTTTT. Translation gives CASSLTFGELLF.

In regard to this clonotype: Just one base apart from a much larger clone, this may be a read error. The CDR3 is CASSLTGSGELLF. CDR3 in DNA: TGTGCCAGCAGCTTGACAGGGTCCGGGGAGCTGCTTTTT. The genes are TRBV11-2 and TRBJ2-2, with 7 nucleotides matching TRBD1. CDR3 size: 13 residues. Germline CDR1 reads SGHAT; CDR2 reads FQNNGV.

About this clonotype: At one of its ends the junction is not consistent with the germline gene, which may arise from a read error. The chain uses TRBV2 and TRBJ2-7, with TRBD1 matching over 7 bases. The length of the CDR3 is 14 residues. Germline CDR1 reads SNHLY; CDR2 reads FYNNEI. The CDR3 DNA sequence: TGTGCCAGCAGTGAATTGCAGGGGGATTACGAGCAGGACTTC. It codes for CASSELQGDYEQDF. The whole variable domain, remainder taken from reference TRBV2 and TRBJ2-7, is EPEVTQTPSHQVTQMGQEVILRCVPISNHLYFYWYRQILGQKVEFLVSFYNNEISEKSEIFDDQFSVERPDGSNFTLKIRSTKLEDSAMYFCASSELQGDYEQDFGPGTRLTVT.

This clonotype is termed medium-sized. J is TRBJ2-1 and V is TRBV20-1, with 12 bases aligning to TRBD2. The CDR3 covers 20 residues. V was clipped by 0 bases and J by 2 bases; unmatched bases: 14. Germline-derived CDR1 and CDR2 are DFQATT and SNEGSKA (reference sequence). The DNA for the CDR3 is TGCAGTGCTAGAGATCGCGGACTAGCGGGATGGGACGAGACCTACAATGAGCAGTTCTTC. It specifies CSARDRGLAGWDETYNEQFF.

This clonotype showed up many times. The rearrangement links TRBV6-1 to TRBJ2-2, with D possibly matching TRBD1 (6 bases). CDR3 length: 13 residues. Germline CDR1 MNHNS, CDR2 SASEGT. V was pared by 10 bases and J by 6 bases, with 15 bases between. CDR3 sequence: CATQYRASGELFF. In nucleotides, the CDR3 is TGTGCCACCCAGTACAGGGCGTCCGGGGAGCTGTTTTTT.

This clonotype has only a few counts. The chain joins TRBV5-1 to TRBJ2-2, with TRBD1 matching over 10 bases. The germline V gene encodes CDR1 SGHRS and CDR2 YFSETQ. The V gene end was trimmed by 3 bases and the J gene end by 5 bases; junction bases not matched to a gene: 13. The CDR3 covers 18 residues. CDR3 nucleotides: TGCGCCAGCAGCTACCGGACAGGGGGGATTTTGGATACCGGGGAGCTGTTTTTT. Its protein is CASSYRTGGILDTGELFF.

About this clonotype itself: A clone one base away is much larger, so this may be a read error. The rearrangement links TRBV2 to TRBJ2-7; a possible D gene is TRBD1 (7 bases). The CDR3 runs 12 residues. From germline, CDR1 is SNHLY and CDR2 FYNNEI. The DNA of the CDR3 is TGTGCCAGCGGGGGGACAGCCTACGGGCAGTACTTC. It encodes CASGGTAYGQYF.

This clonotype has ten or more counts. V is TRBV28 and J is TRBJ1-4; TRBD1 matches 9 bases. The germline V gene has CDR1 MDHEN and CDR2 SYDVKM. This CDR3 has 15 residues. The V and J ends lost 3 bases and 8 bases, in that order; junction bases with no gene match: 7. CDR3: CASSFLGQGREKLFF. The DNA of the CDR3 is TGTGCCAGCAGTTTTCTCGGACAGGGGAGAGAAAAACTGTTTTTT.

This clonotype was found many times. The chain employs TRBV4-1 and TRBJ2-7; TRBD1 matches 8 bases. This CDR3 contains 19 residues. Germline assignment: CDR1 MGHRA and CDR2 YSYEKL. The ends lost 0 bases at V and 0 bases at J; junction bases unmatched: 13. The CDR3 region is CASSQEVDRASKSSYEQYF. CDR3 in DNA: TGCGCCAGCAGCCAAGAGGTGGACAGGGCCTCGAAGAGCTCCTACGAGCAGTACTTC.

A note on this clonotype: The final CDR3 position lacks the conserved phenylalanine or tryptophan, pointing to a likely read error. J is TRBJ1-1 and V is TRBV20-1; D is possibly TRBD1 (5 bases). The CDR3 totals 13 residues. Germline CDR1 is DFQATT and CDR2 is SNEGSKA (reference sequence). The DNA of the CDR3 is TGCAGTGCTAGGGAACAGGTATGGACTGAGGCTTTCTTG. Residues: CSAREQVWTEAFL.

The chain joins TRBV7-9 to TRBJ2-5; D unresolved. Germline lookup yields CDR1 SEHNR and CDR2 FQNEAQ (reference sequence). V was clipped by 9 bases and J by 5 bases, with 16 bases between them. This CDR3 has 13 residues. CDR3: CARSPVPTETQYF. The DNA for the CDR3 is TGTGCCAGAAGCCCTGTCCCGACTGAGACCCAGTACTTC.

J is TRBJ2-1 and V is TRBV6-5; perhaps D is TRBD1 or TRBD2 (5 bases each). Germline CDR1 MNHEY, CDR2 SVGAGI. The V and J ends lost 5 bases and 12 bases respectively, with 20 bases between them. This CDR3 region has 14 residues. The CDR3 here is CASSPGPRREWQFF. The CDR3 DNA sequence: TGTGCCAGCAGTCCGGGACCCCGGAGAGAGTGGCAGTTCTTC.

This clonotype was seen many times. This sequence joins TRBV12-3 or TRBV12-4 and TRBJ2-3; 8 nucleotides agree with TRBD2. The CDR3 has 15 residues. V trimming: 6 bases; J trimming: 0 bases; junction bases outside the gene matches: 5. As DNA, the CDR3 is TGTGCCAGCAGGACGGGAGGGCCGAGCACAGATACGCAGTATTTT. This gives the protein CASRTGGPSTDTQYF.

V gene TRBV14 combines with J gene TRBJ1-2; D not certain. The CDR3 sequence is 14 residues long. Trimming cost V 0 bases and J 8 bases, with 13 bases left between them. CDR1 and CDR2 from the germline V gene are SGHDN and FVKESK. The CDR3 here is CASSQDPSRGGYTF. CDR3 sequence (DNA): TGTGCCAGCAGCCAAGATCCCTCCCGTGGCGGCTACACCTTC.

This rearrangement joins TRBV11-3 to TRBJ2-1; no firm D call. Germline V lookup: CDR1 SGHNT, CDR2 YENEEA. The CDR3 contains 14 residues. Trimming took off 5 bases at V and 1 base at J, with 9 bases between the two ends. CDR3: CASSARPSYNEQFF. The DNA of the CDR3 is TGTGCCAGCAGCGCCCGACCGTCCTACAATGAGCAGTTCTTC.

This clonotype was observed a handful of times. No conserved phenylalanine or tryptophan is present at the end of the CDR3, so a read error is the likely explanation. The rearrangement joins TRBV6-5 to TRBJ1-5; 7 nucleotides align to TRBD1. The germline gives CDR1 MNHEY, CDR2 SVGAGI. The CDR3 runs 13 residues. V shed 5 bases and J 10 bases; nucleotides not matched to a gene: 8. CDR3 bases: TGTGCCAGCAGTGGGGACAGTTTTGATCCCCAGCATTCT. Translation: CASSGDSFDPQHS.

Concerning this clonotype itself: A read error is possible here, since a much larger clone lies one base away. The chain has TRBV5-6 and TRBJ1-1, with a tentative D call TRBD1 (5 bases). Per germline, CDR1 SGHDT and CDR2 YYEEEE. Trimming left V 0 bases short and J 4 bases short, with 13 bases between. The CDR3 is 15 residues long. DNA for the CDR3: TGTGCCAGCAGCTTGGCCTTAGACGGGGCCACTGAAGCTTTCTTT. Encoded protein: CASSLALDGATEAFF.

The chain has TRBV10-3 and TRBJ2-6; D not certain. This CDR3 region has 14 residues. The germline V and J ends were trimmed by 11 bases and 0 bases, with 11 bases remaining between them. CDR1 and CDR2 from the germline V gene are ENHRY and SYGVKD. The CDR3 spells CAVPADSGANVLTF. The DNA of the CDR3 is TGTGCCGTCCCTGCCGACTCTGGGGCCAACGTCCTGACTTTC.

In regard to this clonotype: A read error may be the cause here, since a much bigger clone is one base away. The rearrangement joins TRBV20-1 to TRBJ1-2, with 8 bases identical to TRBD1. CDR1 is DFQATT, CDR2 SNEGSKA, per germline (reference sequence). The length of the CDR3 is 13 residues. CDR3 coding DNA: TGCACTGCTCACTTACAGGGGGGTTATGGCTACGCCTTC. Its translation: CTAHLQGGYGYAF.

In regard to this clonotype: This may stem from a read error, because a much larger clone lies one nucleotide away. The J gene is TRBJ2-2, the V gene TRBV7-8; tentatively, D is TRBD2 (6 bases). The CDR3 totals 14 residues. CDR1 is SGHVS, CDR2 FQNEAQ, per germline. The V gene lost 5 bases and the J gene lost 7 bases, with 14 bases spanning the gap. The CDR3 sequence is CASSPRGFNGELFF. The CDR3 DNA reads as TGTGCCAGCAGCCCACGGGGGTTTAACGGGGAGCTGTTTTTT.

As concerns this clonotype: Sequence at one end of the junction differs from germline and may be a read error. The J gene is TRBJ2-3, the V gene TRBV20-1; no clear D. This CDR3 contains 12 residues. The germline V gene has CDR1 DFQATT and CDR2 SNEGSKA (reference sequence). This chain's CDR3 is CSAWADTDAQYF. CDR3 coding DNA: TGCAGTGCTTGGGCAGACACAGATGCGCAGTATTTT.

V usage is TRBV29-1 and J usage is TRBJ1-1; D possibly corresponds to TRBD1 (5 bases). The CDR3 has 14 amino acids. V was clipped by 6 bases and J by 4 bases, with 18 bases between them. CDR1 is SQVTM, CDR2 ANQGSEA, per germline. This CDR3 is CSVAIGGVGTEAFF. In DNA, the CDR3 is TGCAGCGTCGCGATTGGGGGGGTGGGCACTGAAGCTTTCTTT.

For this clonotype: A much larger clone is a single base away; this may be a read error. This chain links TRBV12-3 or TRBV12-4 with TRBJ1-5, with a weak D call TRBD1 (5 bases). V lost 1 base, J lost 11 bases, and 15 bases lay in between. The CDR3 is 14 residues long. In DNA form, the CDR3 reads TGTGCCAGCAGTTTAGACGGGGGGAATCGGGCCCAGCATTTT. Translating it yields CASSLDGGNRAQHF.

This clonotype was picked up a small number of times. The CDR3 nucleotides are TGTGCCAGCAGCCTACGCCTGGACAGTTCCACAGATACGCAGTATTTT. It is translated as CASSLRLDSSTDTQYF. The chain recombines TRBV11-2 with TRBJ2-3, with D possibly matching TRBD1 (6 bases). CDR3 size: 16 residues. V dropped 5 bases and J dropped 2 bases, with 17 bases sitting between them. Germline CDR1 SGHAT, CDR2 FQNNGV.

J is TRBJ1-1 and V is TRBV6-1, with D uncertain. Germline V gives CDR1 MNHNS, CDR2 SASEGT. V dropped 2 bases and J dropped 8 bases, with 18 bases sitting between them. The CDR3 extends over 15 amino acids. CDR3 sequence (DNA): TGTGCCAGCAGTGAAATCCCCCGGCAGGCCGGAGAAGCTTTCTTT. It specifies CASSEIPRQAGEAFF.